This TCR beta chain stems from a study of blood T cell repertoires in COVID-19. This study enrolled people aged roughly 18 to 100 from about two dozen US geographic areas. Self-reported history from a screening survey and questionnaire set each donor's cohort. Using immunoSEQ multiplex PCR, the repertoire was profiled, and TCRdb retains in-frame clones only, with some absent. The repertoire holds 450,000 to 500,000 clones, 70% to 90% seen once, with under 9.5% in the top ten. There are 16 residues in the CDR3. Germline V lookup: CDR1 LNHDA, CDR2 SQIVND (reference sequence). Trimming took 4 bases from V and 0 from J, leaving 10 bases between them.

Material for sequencing was PBMCs or T cells enriched from blood (not recorded which). This TCR was recovered from a woman aged 55-70 years who had recovered from COVID-19. V is TRBV19 and J is TRBJ2-6; TRBD2 is a possible D gene (5 bases). The DNA for the CDR3 is TGTGCCAGTAGTACCGGGGAGAGCTCTGGGGCCAACGTCCTGACTTTC. Encoded protein: CASSTGESSGANVLTF.